The present entry profiles one T cell receptor beta chain with its context. The data stem from a study of blood T cell repertoires in COVID-19. Here immunoSEQ multiplex PCR was the method, and the copy in TCRdb shows in-frame clones only, minus some. The sample has about 50,000 clones; 70% to 85% are singletons. Germline V gene lookup returns CDR1 LGHNA and CDR2 YSLEER. The CDR3 consists of 14 residues. Trimming removed 1 base at V and 2 bases at J, with 9 bases between. The sequence was obtained from a man aged 70-80 years with acute or convalescent COVID-19. The specimen sequenced was peripheral blood. The chain couples TRBV4-3 to TRBJ2-7; D gene uncertain. CDR3: CASSQGDTTYEQYF. CDR3 nucleotide sequence: TGCGCCAGCAGCCAAGGCGACACCACCTACGAGCAGTACTTC.